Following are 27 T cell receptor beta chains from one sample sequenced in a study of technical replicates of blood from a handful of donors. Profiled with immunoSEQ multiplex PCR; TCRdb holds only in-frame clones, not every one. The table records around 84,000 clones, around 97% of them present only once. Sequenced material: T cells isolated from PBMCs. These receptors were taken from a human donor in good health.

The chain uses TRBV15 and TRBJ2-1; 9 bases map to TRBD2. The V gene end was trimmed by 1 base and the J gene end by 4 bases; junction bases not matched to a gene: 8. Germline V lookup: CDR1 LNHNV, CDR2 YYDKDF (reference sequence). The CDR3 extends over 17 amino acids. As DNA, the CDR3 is TGTGCCACCAGCAGAGTTAGCGGGGGCCCCCCTTACAATGAGCAGTTCTTC. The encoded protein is CATSRVSGGPPYNEQFF.

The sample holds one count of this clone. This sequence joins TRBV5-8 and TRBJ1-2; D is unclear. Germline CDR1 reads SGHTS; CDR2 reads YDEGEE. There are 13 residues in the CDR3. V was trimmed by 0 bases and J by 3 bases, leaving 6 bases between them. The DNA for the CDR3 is TGTGCCAGCAGCTTGGACAGAGACTATGGCTACACCTTC. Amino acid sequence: CASSLDRDYGYTF.

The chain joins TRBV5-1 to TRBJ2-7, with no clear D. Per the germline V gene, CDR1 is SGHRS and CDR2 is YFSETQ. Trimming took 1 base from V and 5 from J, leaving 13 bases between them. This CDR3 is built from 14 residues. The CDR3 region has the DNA TGCGCCAGCAGCTTGTATGTAGCCAGCGACGAGCAGTACTTC. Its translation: CASSLYVASDEQYF. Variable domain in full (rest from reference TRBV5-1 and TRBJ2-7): KAGVTQTPRYLIKTRGQQVTLSCSPISGHRSVSWYQQTPGQGLQFLFEYFSETQRNKGNFPGRFSGRQFSNSRSEMNVSTLELGDSALYLCASSLYVASDEQYFGPGTRLTVT.

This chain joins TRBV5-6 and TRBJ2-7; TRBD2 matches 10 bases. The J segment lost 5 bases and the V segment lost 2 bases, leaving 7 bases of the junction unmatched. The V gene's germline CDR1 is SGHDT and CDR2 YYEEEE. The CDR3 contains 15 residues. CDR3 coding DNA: TGTGCCAGCAGCTTTTTGCTAGCGGGAGTTCACGAGCAGTACTTC. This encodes CASSFLLAGVHEQYF.

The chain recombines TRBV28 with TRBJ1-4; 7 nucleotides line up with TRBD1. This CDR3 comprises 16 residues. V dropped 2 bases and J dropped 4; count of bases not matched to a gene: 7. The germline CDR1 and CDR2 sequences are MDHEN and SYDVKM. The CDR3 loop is CASSLHSGQLNEKLFF. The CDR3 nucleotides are TGTGCCAGCAGTTTACACTCGGGACAGCTTAATGAAAAACTGTTTTTT.

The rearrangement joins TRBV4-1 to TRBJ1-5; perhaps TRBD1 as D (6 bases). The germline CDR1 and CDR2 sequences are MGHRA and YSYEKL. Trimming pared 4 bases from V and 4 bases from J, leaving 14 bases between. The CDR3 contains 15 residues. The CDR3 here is CASSLGRRGNQPQHF. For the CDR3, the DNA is TGCGCCAGCAGCCTGGGAAGAAGGGGGAATCAGCCCCAGCATTTT.

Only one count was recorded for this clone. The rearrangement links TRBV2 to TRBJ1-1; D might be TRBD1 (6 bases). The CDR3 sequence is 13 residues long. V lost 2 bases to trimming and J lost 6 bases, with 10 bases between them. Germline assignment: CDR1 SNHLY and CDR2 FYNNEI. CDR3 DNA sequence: TGTGCCAGCAGTGAACAGGGGAATGCTGAAGCTTTCTTT. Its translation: CASSEQGNAEAFF.

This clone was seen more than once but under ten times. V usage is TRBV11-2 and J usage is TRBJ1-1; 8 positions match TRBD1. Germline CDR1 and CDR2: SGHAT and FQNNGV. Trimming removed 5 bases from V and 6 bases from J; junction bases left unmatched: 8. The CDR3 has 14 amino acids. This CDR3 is CASSIRTGFAEAFF. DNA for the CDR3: TGTGCCAGCAGCATTCGGACAGGGTTCGCTGAAGCTTTCTTT.

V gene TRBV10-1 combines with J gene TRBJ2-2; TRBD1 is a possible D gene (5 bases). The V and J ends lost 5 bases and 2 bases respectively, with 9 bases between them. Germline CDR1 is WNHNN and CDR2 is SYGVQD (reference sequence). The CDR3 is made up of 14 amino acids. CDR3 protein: CASSSGQNTGELFF. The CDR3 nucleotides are TGCGCCAGCAGTTCAGGACAAAACACCGGGGAGCTGTTTTTT.

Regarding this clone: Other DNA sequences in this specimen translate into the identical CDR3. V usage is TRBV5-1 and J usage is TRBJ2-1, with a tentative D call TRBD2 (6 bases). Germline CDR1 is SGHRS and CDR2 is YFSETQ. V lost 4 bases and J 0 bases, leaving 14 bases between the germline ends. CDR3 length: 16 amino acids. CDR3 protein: CASSKGTASSYNEQFF. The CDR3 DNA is TGCGCCAGCAGCAAAGGGACTGCTAGCTCCTACAATGAGCAGTTCTTC.

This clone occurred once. The CDR3 loop reads CASNFYREKDSGELFF. DNA for the CDR3: TGTGCCAGCAACTTTTACAGGGAAAAGGATTCCGGGGAGCTGTTTTTT. The rearrangement joins TRBV2 to TRBJ2-2, with a tentative D call TRBD1 (6 bases). The germline CDR1 and CDR2 sequences are SNHLY and FYNNEI. The CDR3 has 16 residues. The V end lost 7 bases, the J end lost 6 bases, and 21 bases lay between the germline ends.

CDR3 DNA: TGTGCCAGCAGCTACCAATGGGGCAGGGAGACCCAGTACTTC. Protein product: CASSYQWGRETQYF. The V gene is TRBV11-2, the J gene TRBJ2-5; perhaps TRBD1 as D (5 bases). Trimming left V 4 bases short and J 5 bases short, with 14 bases between. The germline gives CDR1 SGHAT, CDR2 FQNNGV. The CDR3 extends over 14 amino acids.

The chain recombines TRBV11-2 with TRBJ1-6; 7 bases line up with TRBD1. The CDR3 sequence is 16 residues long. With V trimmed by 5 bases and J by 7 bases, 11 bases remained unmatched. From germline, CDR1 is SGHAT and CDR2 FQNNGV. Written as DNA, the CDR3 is TGTGCCAGCAGCCCTTTAGAGGGACAGAGAAATTCACCCCTCCACTTT. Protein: CASSPLEGQRNSPLHF.

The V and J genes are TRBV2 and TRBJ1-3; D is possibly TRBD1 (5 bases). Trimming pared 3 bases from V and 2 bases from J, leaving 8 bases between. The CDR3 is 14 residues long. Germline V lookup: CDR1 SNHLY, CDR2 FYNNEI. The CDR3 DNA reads TGTGCCAGCAGTGATGCCAGGGCTGGAAACACCATATATTTT. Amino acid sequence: CASSDARAGNTIYF.

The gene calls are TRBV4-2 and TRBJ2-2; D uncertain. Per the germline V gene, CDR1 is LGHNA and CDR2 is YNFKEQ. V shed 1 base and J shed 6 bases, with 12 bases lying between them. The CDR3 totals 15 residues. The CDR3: CASSQGYSGAGELFF. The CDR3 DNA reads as TGTGCCAGCAGCCAAGGGTATTCCGGTGCCGGGGAGCTGTTTTTT.

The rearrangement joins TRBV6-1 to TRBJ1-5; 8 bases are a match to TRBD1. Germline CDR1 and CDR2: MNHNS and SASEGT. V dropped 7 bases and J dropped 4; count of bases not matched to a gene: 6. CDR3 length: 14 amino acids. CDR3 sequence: CASKLGDRNQPQHF. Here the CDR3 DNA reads TGTGCCAGCAAGCTTGGGGACAGGAATCAGCCCCAGCATTTT.

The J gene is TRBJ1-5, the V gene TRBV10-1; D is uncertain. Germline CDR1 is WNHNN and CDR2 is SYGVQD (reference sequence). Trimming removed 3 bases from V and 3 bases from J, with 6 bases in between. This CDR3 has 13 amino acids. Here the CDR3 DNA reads TGCGCCAGCAGTGAAAGCCCCAATCAGCCCCAGCATTTT. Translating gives CASSESPNQPQHF.

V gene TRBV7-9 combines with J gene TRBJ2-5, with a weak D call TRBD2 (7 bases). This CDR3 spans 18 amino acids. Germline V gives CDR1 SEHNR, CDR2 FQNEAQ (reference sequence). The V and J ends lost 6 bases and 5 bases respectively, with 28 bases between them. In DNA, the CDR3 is TGTGCCAGCAGAGAAAAACGGATGGGGCAGGGGAGGGAGGAGACCCAGTACTTC. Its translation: CASREKRMGQGREETQYF.

The CDR3 sequence is CAWASETGYWGNTIYF. The CDR3 coding sequence is TGTGCCTGGGCCTCCGAGACAGGGTATTGGGGCAACACCATATATTTT. The gene calls are TRBV30 and TRBJ1-3, with 7 bases matching TRBD1. Germline-derived CDR1 and CDR2 are GTSNPN and SVGIG (reference sequence). This CDR3 comprises 16 residues. Trimming cost V 5 bases and J 7 bases; bases outside gene matches: 17.

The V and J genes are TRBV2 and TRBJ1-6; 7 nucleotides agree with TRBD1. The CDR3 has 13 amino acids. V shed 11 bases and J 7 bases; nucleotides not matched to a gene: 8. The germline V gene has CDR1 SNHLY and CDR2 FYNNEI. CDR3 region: CAGRQGENSPLHF. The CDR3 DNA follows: TGTGCCGGACGGCAGGGGGAAAATTCACCCCTCCACTTT. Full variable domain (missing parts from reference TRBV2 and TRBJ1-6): EPEVTQTPSHQVTQMGQEVILRCVPISNHLYFYWYRQILGQKVEFLVSFYNNEISEKSEIFDDQFSVERPDGSNFTLKIRSTKLEDSAMYFCAGRQGENSPLHFGNGTRLTVT.

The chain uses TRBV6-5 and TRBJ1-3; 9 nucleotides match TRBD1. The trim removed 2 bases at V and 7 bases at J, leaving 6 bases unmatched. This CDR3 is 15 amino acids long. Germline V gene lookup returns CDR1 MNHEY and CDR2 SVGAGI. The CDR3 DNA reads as TGTGCCAGCAGTTACACACAGGGGGCCCGGAACACCATATATTTT. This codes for CASSYTQGARNTIYF.

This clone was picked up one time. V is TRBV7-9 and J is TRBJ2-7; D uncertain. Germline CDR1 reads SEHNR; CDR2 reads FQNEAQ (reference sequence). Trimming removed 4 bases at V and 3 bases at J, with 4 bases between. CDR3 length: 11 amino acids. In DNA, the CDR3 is TGTGCCAGCAGCTACAACTACGAGCAGTACTTC. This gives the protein CASSYNYEQYF. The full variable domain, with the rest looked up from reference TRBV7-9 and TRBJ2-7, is DTGVSQNPRHKITKRGQNVTFRCDPISEHNRLYWYRQTLGQGPEFLTYFQNEAQLEKSRLLSDRFSAERPKGSFSTLEIQRTEQGDSAMYLCASSYNYEQYFGPGTRLTVT.

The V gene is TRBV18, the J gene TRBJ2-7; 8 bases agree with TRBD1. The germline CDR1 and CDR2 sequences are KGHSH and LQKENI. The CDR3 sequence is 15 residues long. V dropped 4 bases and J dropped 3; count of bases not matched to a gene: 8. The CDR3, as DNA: TGTGCCAGCTCACTCCAGGGGACAGGATACTACGAGCAGTACTTC. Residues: CASSLQGTGYYEQYF.

The CDR3 nucleotides are TGTGCCAGCAGTTCGCAGGGGGCTGAGGATGAAAAACTGTTTTTT. Its protein product is CASSSQGAEDEKLFF. The chain couples TRBV27 to TRBJ1-4; 8 bases are shared with TRBD1. The length of the CDR3 is 15 residues. With 4 bases clipped from V and 6 bases from J, the junction kept 7 bases outside the gene matches. From germline, CDR1 is MNHEY and CDR2 SMNVEV (reference sequence).

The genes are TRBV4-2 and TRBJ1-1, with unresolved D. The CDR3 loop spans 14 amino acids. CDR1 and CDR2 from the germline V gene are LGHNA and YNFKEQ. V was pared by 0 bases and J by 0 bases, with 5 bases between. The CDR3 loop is CASSQDYLNTEAFF. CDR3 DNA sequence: TGTGCCAGCAGCCAAGATTATTTGAACACTGAAGCTTTCTTT.

CDR3 in DNA: TGCGCCAGCAGCCAAACGACAGCCTCCTACAATGAGCAGTTCTTC. As protein: CASSQTTASYNEQFF. The chain links TRBV4-1 to TRBJ2-1, with D perhaps matching TRBD1 (5 bases). The germline V gene encodes CDR1 MGHRA and CDR2 YSYEKL. The germline V and J ends were trimmed by 2 bases and 0 bases, with 8 bases remaining between them. This CDR3 region has 15 residues.

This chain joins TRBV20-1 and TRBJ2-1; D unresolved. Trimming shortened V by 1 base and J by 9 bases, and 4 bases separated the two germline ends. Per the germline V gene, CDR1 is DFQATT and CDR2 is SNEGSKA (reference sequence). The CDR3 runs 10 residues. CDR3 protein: CSARAVEQFF. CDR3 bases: TGCAGTGCTAGAGCGGTTGAGCAGTTCTTC.